A selection of T cell receptor beta chains follows, all from one sample in a study of blood T cell repertoires in COVID-19. The repertoire was sequenced with immunoSEQ multiplex PCR; TCRdb's copy has only in-frame clones and lacks some. The table shows about 88,000 clones, with 90% to 95% occurring only once. Sequencing input: peripheral blood. The receptors originated from a man aged 60-69 years with acute or convalescent COVID-19. Each CDR3 is given with its conserved first and last residue. D genes are given only for firm matches. Where a row states a size, it is once, few, many or the class of an expanded clone; other rows omit it.

J,D,size,V,DNA,CDR3
TRBJ2-1,TRBD2,.,TRBV7-2,TGTGCCAGCAGCCTGGCCGGGCTAGCGGGAGTAGAGAATGAGCAGTTCTTC,CASSLAGLAGVENEQFF
TRBJ2-2,TRBD1,.,TRBV10-1,TGCGCCAGCAGTGCGGGACAGGGATACACCGGGGAGCTGTTTTTT,CASSAGQGYTGELFF
TRBJ1-3,.,.,TRBV4-2,TGTGCCAGCAGCCAAGATAGGGACACCTCTGGAAACACCATATATTTT,CASSQDRDTSGNTIYF
TRBJ1-1,TRBD1,.,TRBV30,TGTGCCTGGCTGGGACAGGGGAACACTGAAGCTTTCTTT,CAWLGQGNTEAFF
TRBJ2-7,TRBD2,.,TRBV3-1/TRBV3-2,TGTGCCAGCAGCCCCACGTTAGCGGGAGGTACCTACGAGCAGTACTTC,CASSPTLAGGTYEQYF
TRBJ1-3,.,.,TRBV19,TGTGCCAGTAGTATAGTGGCAACAGGGTTCTCTGGAAACACCATATATTTT,CASSIVATGFSGNTIYF
TRBJ2-1,TRBD2,.,TRBV5-1,TGCGCCAGCATACCAATAGCGGGAGGGCGAGAGCAGTTCTTC,CASIPIAGGREQFF
TRBJ1-4,TRBD1,.,TRBV7-2,TGTGCCAGCAGCTTAGTGACAGGGGCAAATGAAAAACTGTTTTTT,CASSLVTGANEKLFF
TRBJ2-5,.,once,TRBV27,TGTGCCAGCAGTTTATCGCAGGCTTATGAGACCCAGTACTTC,CASSLSQAYETQYF
TRBJ2-2,.,.,TRBV24-1,TGTGCCACCAGTGACAGTCGACACTACACCGGGGAGCTGTTTTTT,CATSDSRHYTGELFF
TRBJ2-7,TRBD2,.,TRBV2,TGTGCCAGAACGGGACTAGCGGGTAACGAGCAGTACTTC,CARTGLAGNEQYF
TRBJ2-7,.,.,TRBV6-1,TGTGCCAGCAGTGAAACGGGCTTCGGGGGAGGAGAGCAGTACTTC,CASSETGFGGGEQYF
TRBJ1-6,.,.,TRBV6-5,TGTGCCAGCAGTTCTACAGGGAGGGATGGTAATTCACCCCTCCACTTT,CASSSTGRDGNSPLHF
TRBJ1-5,.,.,TRBV4-1,TGCGCCAGCAGCCACCCTAACCCTTCGGTAGATCAGCCCCAGCATTTT,CASSHPNPSVDQPQHF
TRBJ1-3,.,.,TRBV14,TGTGCCAGCAGCCAAGATCGGGGGGCTGGAAACACCATATATTTT,CASSQDRGAGNTIYF
TRBJ2-1,.,.,TRBV24-1,TGTGCCACCGGCCGACTGGGGGGTGAGCAGTTCTTC,CATGRLGGEQFF
TRBJ2-5,TRBD1,.,TRBV20-1,TGCAGTGCTAGTCGCCTTCGGACAGGCATACAAGAGACCCAGTACTTC,CSASRLRTGIQETQYF
TRBJ2-1,.,.,TRBV7-2,TGTGCCAGCGGGGCATGGGGAGAGCAGTTCTTC,CASGAWGEQFF
TRBJ2-1,TRBD1,.,TRBV9,TGTGCCAGCAGCGTAGAGGGGACAGGGGACCTTCGGGAGCAGTTCTTC,CASSVEGTGDLREQFF
TRBJ1-4,.,.,TRBV6-5,TGTGCCAGCAGTTCCAGTTCATACAGGGTAGGGGAAAAACTGTTTTTT,CASSSSSYRVGEKLFF
TRBJ2-1,.,.,TRBV2,TGTGCCAGCAGTCAGGAGGGCGGCAATGAGCAGTTCTTC,CASSQEGGNEQFF
TRBJ2-1,.,.,TRBV12-3/TRBV12-4,TGTGCCAGCAGTTTACTCAATGAGCAGTTCTTC,CASSLLNEQFF
TRBJ2-7,.,.,TRBV5-5,TGTGCCAGCAGCTTGGAGAGCCGCTCCTACGAGCAGTACTTC,CASSLESRSYEQYF